The present entry profiles one T cell receptor beta chain with its context. Its antigen is undetermined. The stimulus was lysate of CMV-infected fibroblasts, approximately 9.6 ug/mL. Responding CD4+ T cells were sorted by upregulation of both CD40 ligand and CD69. Donors had CD4+ T cell counts above 400 cells/uL and were CMV-seropositive. Anti-CD28/CD49d costimulation, CD40-blocking antibody and enfuvirtide were given to CD8-depleted PBMCs for approximately 18 hours. This was the immunoSEQ version 4 assay in survey mode. Sequencing was performed with immunoSEQ multiplex PCR; in TCRdb, only in-frame clones are kept and a portion is missing. Of approximately 7,000 clones listed, approximately 81% were seen once; the top ten hold over 60%. J was trimmed by 4 bases and V by 4 bases; bases with no gene match: 10. Germline CDR1 reads SGDLS; CDR2 reads YYNGEE. The CDR3 is 15 amino acids. These data come from a study of persistence of HIV-infected CD4 T cells.

This rearrangement joins TRBV9 to TRBJ2-5; 7 positions match TRBD1. Here the sequenced sample was CD4+ T cells sorted from PBMCs after approximately 19-hour stimulation, taken from a patient who received antiretroviral therapy. This clonotype originated in an adult woman with HIV who was CMV-seropositive. The CDR3 coding sequence is TGTGCCAGCAGCCCGTGGACAGGTGCCTCAGAGACCCAGTACTTC. Protein product: CASSPWTGASETQYF.